One sample yielded the 20 T cell receptor beta chains listed below, sequenced in a study of molecular identifiers for immune sequencing clone quantification. TCRdb called the PCR reads again in MiXCR, with one record for every CDR3 protein. The sample has under 600,000 distinct CDR3 sequences; about 25% are singletons. The sample consisted of naive CD8+ T cells from blood, with Jurkat cell RNA spiked in. Indicated subset: FACS-sorted CD8+CD4-CCR7+CD45RA+ naive T cells. All receptors come from a human donor in good health. Some libraries in this study had Jurkat cell RNA spiked in.

The chain couples TRBV4-3 to TRBJ2-5; D might be TRBD1 or TRBD2, each matching 5 bases. The CDR3 is 16 residues long. Looked up from germline, CDR1 is LGHNA and CDR2 is YSLEER. With 0 bases removed from V and 2 bases from J, the gap between germline ends came to 13 bases. CDR3 in amino acids: CASSQDDTRGQETQYF. CDR3 coding DNA: TGCGCCAGCAGCCAAGATGATACGAGGGGACAAGAGACCCAGTACTTC.

This clonotype was detected many times. This sequence joins TRBV27 and TRBJ1-5; no clear D. In germline, CDR1 is MNHEY, CDR2 SMNVEV (reference sequence). CDR3 length: 13 amino acids. The V and J ends lost 3 bases and 4 bases respectively, with 7 bases between them. The CDR3 sequence is CASSFGRNQPQHF. The CDR3 nucleotides read TGTGCCAGCAGTTTCGGACGAAATCAGCCCCAGCATTTT.

J is TRBJ2-1 and V is TRBV7-3; D might be TRBD2 (6 bases). The CDR3 is 15 residues long. Looked up from germline, CDR1 is SGHTA and CDR2 is FQGTGA. V was trimmed by 6 bases and J by 0 bases, leaving 12 bases between them. The CDR3 DNA follows: TGTGCCAGCAGTTTTCTAGCGAGCTCCTACAATGAGCAGTTCTTC. Translated: CASSFLASSYNEQFF.

Regarding this clonotype: The CDR3 end shows no conserved phenylalanine or tryptophan, and so a read error is likely. The genes are TRBV27 and TRBJ2-1; no reliable D call. CDR3 length: 14 amino acids. V was trimmed by 4 bases and J by 0 bases, leaving 7 bases between them. Germline CDR1 MNHEY, CDR2 SMNVEV (reference sequence). In DNA, the CDR3 is TGTGCCAGCAGTTGGTCGAGCTCCTACAATGAGCAGTTCTTA. Its translation: CASSWSSSYNEQFL.

This chain uses TRBV6-4 with TRBJ2-6; 7 nucleotides align to TRBD1. The CDR3 loop spans 15 amino acids. Germline trimming cut 6 bases from V and 2 bases from J; bases unmatched to any gene: 4. Germline V gene data show CDR1 as MRHNA and CDR2 as SNTAGT. The CDR3 is CASRETGTGANVLTF. The CDR3 coding sequence is TGTGCCAGCAGGGAGACAGGGACTGGGGCCAACGTCCTGACTTTC.

The sample holds one count of this clonotype. The chain couples TRBV19 to TRBJ1-2; tentatively, D is TRBD1 (5 bases). The CDR3 runs 15 residues. The germline V gene encodes CDR1 LNHDA and CDR2 SQIVND (reference sequence). Deletions cut 3 bases from V and 6 bases from J, with 17 bases between. Here the CDR3 DNA reads TGTGCCAGTAGTATTAAACCGGGACCATATCATGGCTACACCTTC. Translated: CASSIKPGPYHGYTF.

This chain joins TRBV29-1 and TRBJ2-1, with TRBD2 matching over 14 bases. CDR1 and CDR2 from the germline V gene are SQVTM and ANQGSEA. This CDR3 is 17 amino acids long. The trim removed 3 bases at V and 2 bases at J, leaving 6 bases unmatched. The CDR3 DNA reads as TGCAGCGTTGAGGGACTAGCGGGAGAGCGTGCCTACAATGAGCAGTTCTTC. Translated: CSVEGLAGERAYNEQFF.

This clonotype has more than one count but fewer than ten. This rearrangement joins TRBV2 to TRBJ1-2; 7 bases map to TRBD1. CDR3 length: 14 amino acids. Germline V lookup: CDR1 SNHLY, CDR2 FYNNEI. The trim removed 2 bases at V and 4 bases at J, leaving 4 bases unmatched. The CDR3 sequence: CASSERDRAYGYTF. The CDR3 DNA reads as TGTGCCAGCAGTGAACGTGACAGGGCCTATGGCTACACCTTC.

The DNA for the CDR3 is TGTGCCACCAGCAGCTCTACTCAGTACAATGAGCAGTTCTTC. Protein sequence: CATSSSTQYNEQFF. The chain recombines TRBV15 with TRBJ2-1; no clear D. The V and J ends lost 3 bases and 4 bases respectively, with 10 bases between them. This CDR3 is built from 14 residues. Germline CDR1 reads LNHNV; CDR2 reads YYDKDF (reference sequence).

This clonotype was found a few times. The chain couples TRBV7-2 to TRBJ1-2; D call uncertain. Trimming took 1 base from V and 2 from J, leaving 8 bases between them. The CDR3 spans 14 residues. CDR1 and CDR2 from the germline V gene are SGHTA and FQGNSA. In DNA form, the CDR3 reads TGTGCCAGCAGCTTAGGTGGCGGGAACTATGGCTACACCTTC. As protein: CASSLGGGNYGYTF. The full variable domain, completed using reference TRBV7-2 and TRBJ1-2, is GAGVSQSPSNKVTEKGKDVELRCDPISGHTALYWYRQSLGQGLEFLIYFQGNSAPDKSGLPSDRFSAERTGGSVSTLTIQRTQQEDSAVYLCASSLGGGNYGYTFGSGTRLTVV.

This clonotype was recorded many times. V usage is TRBV7-9 and J usage is TRBJ1-4, with D possibly being TRBD1 (5 bases). This CDR3 spans 14 amino acids. Germline V lookup: CDR1 SEHNR, CDR2 FQNEAQ (reference sequence). V was cut by 3 bases and J by 6 bases, with 11 bases left in between. The CDR3 reads CASSFSGRDEKLFF. The CDR3 region has the DNA TGTGCCAGCAGCTTTTCAGGGCGAGATGAAAAACTGTTTTTT. The whole variable domain, remainder taken from reference TRBV7-9 and TRBJ1-4, is DTGVSQNPRHKITKRGQNVTFRCDPISEHNRLYWYRQTLGQGPEFLTYFQNEAQLEKSRLLSDRFSAERPKGSFSTLEIQRTEQGDSAMYLCASSFSGRDEKLFFGSGTQLSVL.

Turning to this clonotype: This clone may be a read error of a much larger clone one base away. This chain uses TRBV12-5 with TRBJ1-1; unclear D gene. Germline loops: CDR1 LGHNT, CDR2 FRNRAP. CDR3 length: 16 residues. The CDR3 protein is CASGSDVNPMNAEAFF. The CDR3 DNA is TGTGCTAGTGGATCCGACGTAAACCCCATGAACGCTGAAGCTTTCTTT.

This chain uses TRBV27 with TRBJ2-3; possibly TRBD2 for D (7 bases). CDR1 and CDR2 (germline): MNHEY, SMNVEV (reference sequence). The CDR3 sequence is 16 residues long. The germline V and J ends were trimmed by 0 bases and 1 base, with 11 bases remaining between them. CDR3 sequence (DNA): TGTGCCAGCAGTTTATCGGGGGGGGCTGGCACAGATACGCAGTATTTT. Its translation is CASSLSGGAGTDTQYF.

On this clonotype: A much larger clone is a single base away; this may be a read error. The rearrangement uses TRBV6-2 or TRBV6-3 and TRBJ1-5; D gene uncertain. The CDR3 spans 13 residues. The ends were cut back, 5 bases at V and 6 bases at J, with 11 bases in the middle. Germline CDR1 is MNHEY and CDR2 is SVGEGT. The CDR3 is CASSPAGIQPQHF. DNA of the CDR3: TGTGCCAGCAGTCCTGCAGGAATTCAGCCCCAGCATTTT.

This clonotype was counted ten times or more. The genes are TRBV7-8 and TRBJ2-7; TRBD2 matches at 7 bases. The CDR3 sequence is 15 residues long. Germline CDR1 and CDR2: SGHVS and FQNEAQ. J was trimmed by 4 bases and V by 1 base; bases with no gene match: 7. The CDR3, as DNA: TGTGCCAGCAGCTTAGATGTTGCCGGGGGGTACGAGCAGTACTTC. It translates to CASSLDVAGGYEQYF.

V is TRBV27 and J is TRBJ1-1, with D maybe TRBD1 (5 bases). The CDR3 is 14 amino acids. V dropped 5 bases and J dropped 6 bases, with 16 bases sitting between them. Germline CDR1 MNHEY, CDR2 SMNVEV (reference sequence). CDR3 DNA sequence: TGTGCCAGCAGTCTCCGAGGAGGGGCCTCTGAAGCTTTCTTT. Translating it yields CASSLRGGASEAFF.

V gene TRBV9 combines with J gene TRBJ2-2; D is possibly TRBD2 (6 bases). V lost 4 bases and J 0 bases, leaving 10 bases between the germline ends. This CDR3 is 15 amino acids long. Germline V gene data show CDR1 as SGDLS and CDR2 as YYNGEE. The CDR3 DNA reads as TGTGCCAGCAGCCTAGGGACTCCGAACACCGGGGAGCTGTTTTTT. Protein sequence: CASSLGTPNTGELFF.

This clonotype was seen once. One end of the junction does not line up with germline, which may come from a read error. This rearrangement joins TRBV9 to TRBJ2-5; no clear D. Germline lookup yields CDR1 SGDLS and CDR2 YYNGEE. The CDR3 runs 15 residues. The CDR3 loop is CASSSRGTEKESQYF. The CDR3 DNA sequence: TGTGCCAGCAGCTCAAGAGGAACAGAGAAAGAGTCCCAGTACTTC. Variable domain in full (rest from reference TRBV9 and TRBJ2-5): DSGVTQTPKHLITATGQRVTLRCSPRSGDLSVYWYQQSLDQGLQFLIQYYNGEERAKGNILERFSAQQFPDLHSELNLSSLELGDSALYFCASSSRGTEKESQYFGPGTRLLVL.

The rearrangement links TRBV4-3 to TRBJ2-3; D not certain. The CDR3 contains 17 residues. The V end lost 1 base, the J end lost 6 bases, and 20 bases lay between the germline ends. From germline, CDR1 is LGHNA and CDR2 YSLEER. As DNA, the CDR3 is TGCGCCAGCAGCCAAGTGATGTTAGGGAACTTGAGGGATACGCAGTATTTT. This encodes CASSQVMLGNLRDTQYF.

This clonotype was seen only a few times. This sequence joins TRBV4-2 and TRBJ2-3; 8 bases agree with TRBD2. The CDR3 totals 17 residues. CDR1 and CDR2 from the germline V gene are LGHNA and YNFKEQ. Trimming removed 0 bases from V and 0 bases from J; junction bases left unmatched: 5. CDR3 loop: CASSQEIAGPSTDTQYF. The CDR3 nucleotides are TGTGCCAGCAGCCAAGAAATAGCGGGACCCAGCACAGATACGCAGTATTTT.